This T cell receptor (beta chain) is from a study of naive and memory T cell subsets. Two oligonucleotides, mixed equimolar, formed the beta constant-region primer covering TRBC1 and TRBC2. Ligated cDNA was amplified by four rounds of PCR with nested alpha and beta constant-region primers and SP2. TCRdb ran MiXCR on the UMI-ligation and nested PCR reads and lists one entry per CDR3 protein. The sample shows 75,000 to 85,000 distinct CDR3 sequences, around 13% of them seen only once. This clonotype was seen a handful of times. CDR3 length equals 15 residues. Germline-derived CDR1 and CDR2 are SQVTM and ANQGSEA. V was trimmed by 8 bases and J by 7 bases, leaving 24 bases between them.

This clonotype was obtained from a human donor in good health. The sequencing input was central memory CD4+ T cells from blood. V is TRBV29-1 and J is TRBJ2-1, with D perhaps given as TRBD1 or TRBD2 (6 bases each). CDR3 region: CSYLGGLPLGNEQFF. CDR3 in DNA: TGCAGCTACCTGGGGGGCCTTCCGCTCGGGAATGAGCAGTTCTTC.